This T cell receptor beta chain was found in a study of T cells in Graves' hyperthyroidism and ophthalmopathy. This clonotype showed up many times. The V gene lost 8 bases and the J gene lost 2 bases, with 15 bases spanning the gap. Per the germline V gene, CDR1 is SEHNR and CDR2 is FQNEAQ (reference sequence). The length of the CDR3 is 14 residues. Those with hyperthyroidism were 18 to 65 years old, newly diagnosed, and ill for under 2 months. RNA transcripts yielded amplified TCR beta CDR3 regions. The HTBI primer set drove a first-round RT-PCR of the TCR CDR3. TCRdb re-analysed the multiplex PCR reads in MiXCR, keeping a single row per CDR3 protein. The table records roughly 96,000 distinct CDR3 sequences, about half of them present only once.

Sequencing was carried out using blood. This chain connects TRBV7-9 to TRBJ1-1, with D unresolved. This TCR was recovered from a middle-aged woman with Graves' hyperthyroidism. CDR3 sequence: CASVWEAGNTEAFF. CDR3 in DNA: TGTGCCAGCGTTTGGGAGGCGGGAAACACTGAAGCTTTCTTT.